The entry below describes one TCR beta chain. Its antigen specificity is not known. At one of its ends the junction is not consistent with the germline gene, which may arise from a read error. Counted from cysteine to phenylalanine, this CDR3 has 13 amino acids. The retained sequence is limited to the CDR3, 39 bases, with the frame set at the first base. CDR1 and CDR2 are read off the germline V gene (reference sequence) as DFQATT and SNEGSKA. Library construction relied on multiplex PCR. The run used an Illumina HiSeq 2500. TCRbeta libraries were constructed through three rounds of nested PCR with primers (Table S4) according to protocols adapted from ARM-PCR. Before sequencing, PCR products of 200-500 bp were cut from the gel and purified using the QIAquick gel extraction kit. The original methods were these. Reads were cleaned with Trimmomatic, merged with FLASH into complete CDR3 sequences, and assigned to V(D)J germline segments with MiTCR. VDJtools was used to compute clonal diversity as the inverse Simpson's index. In-frame sequences without a premature stop codon were defined as productive reads. TCRdb trimmed public reads at Q25 via fastp, called clones via MiXCR and kept in-frame beta chains. Here each entry gathers all rows of one CDR3 protein and keeps the most common genes and DNA. TCRdb, rather than the study authors, made the V and J calls. Here the sample has 70,000 to 90,000 distinct CDR3 sequences; under 70% occur a single time. Together, the top ten hold 28% of the sample.

Bulk unsorted tissue served as the source for RNA extraction, and RNA quality was assessed using a NanoDrop ND-1000 and an Agilent 2100. The normal lung samples consisted of distant non-tumor tissue collected more than 3 cm from the tumor edge. Newly diagnosed lung cancer patients without prior chemotherapy who had been admitted for thoracic surgery in China between August and November 2014 were enrolled as donors. Anyone who had undergone radiotherapy or chemotherapy before, or who had another cancer at the same time, was left out of the study. Pieces of surgical tissue measuring roughly 1-2.1 cm3 were kept in RNAlater solution and held at -80 degrees C until needed. This sample was included in a study of tumor and adjacent non-tumor tissue in lung cancer (dated by TCRdb to 2016 to 2019). About the full investigation: The cohort included eleven to twelve adenocarcinoma, a couple of squamous cell carcinoma and 1 small cell lung cancer patients. Ages among the roughly 15 patients ranged from about 31 to 85 years, there were 10 men and 5 women, and disease was at TNM stage I to III. Sequencing produced some 130,000,000 productive TCRbeta reads in total, an average of approximately 4 million reads per sample. The study compared bulk TCRbeta repertoires from lung tumor tissue and matched distant non-tumor lung tissue of roughly 14 lung cancer patients. For each patient, one tumor sample and one normal lung sample were taken, giving thirty paired specimens that underwent TCRbeta CDR3 sequencing.

General conclusions and limits of the study: Only about 15 patients were in the cohort, and the authors stated that larger samples and more detailed clinical data are needed. The methods do not name the sequencing platform or mention unique molecular identifiers. A significantly larger cumulative share of the repertoire was made up by the top 100 clones in normal lung than in tumor tissue. Significantly higher TCR diversity (inverse Simpson) was observed in tumor tissue than in normal lung tissue (approximately 430 vs 150, P = 0.0075, Mann-Whitney U test). TCR diversity was significantly higher in younger patients, and higher tumor TCR diversity was associated with shorter overall and disease-free survival. Because peripheral blood was not sequenced, blood TCRbeta repertoires in the lung cancer patients of the study were not examined.

The TCR was taken from a woman between 45 and 65 years old with non-small cell lung cancer. The material sequenced was distant non-tumor lung tissue. The chain links TRBV20-1 with TRBJ2-7, with the D gene uncertain. In nucleotides, the sequence is TGCAGTGCCACCTTAAGGGCCTCCTACGAACAGTACTTC. Translated, it reads CSATLRASYEQYF.